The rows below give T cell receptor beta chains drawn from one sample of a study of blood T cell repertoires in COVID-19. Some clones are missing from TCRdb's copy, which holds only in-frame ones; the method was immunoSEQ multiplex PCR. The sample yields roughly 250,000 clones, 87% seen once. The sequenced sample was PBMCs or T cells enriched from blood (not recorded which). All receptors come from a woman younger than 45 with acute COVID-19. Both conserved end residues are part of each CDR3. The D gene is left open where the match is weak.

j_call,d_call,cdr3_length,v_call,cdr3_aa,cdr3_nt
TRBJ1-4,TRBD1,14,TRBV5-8,CASSFRGEPEKLFF,TGTGCCAGCAGCTTCAGGGGGGAGCCTGAAAAACTGTTTTTT
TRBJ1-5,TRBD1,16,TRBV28,CASSLLEGQGNQPQHF,TGTGCCAGCAGTTTATTAGAGGGACAGGGCAATCAGCCCCAGCATTTT
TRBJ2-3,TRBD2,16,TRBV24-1,CATSDVTSGGPDTQYF,TGTGCCACCAGTGATGTGACTAGCGGGGGACCAGATACGCAGTATTTT
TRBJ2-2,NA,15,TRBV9,CASSVVGGGTGELFF,TGTGCCAGCAGCGTAGTTGGGGGAGGCACCGGGGAGCTGTTTTTT
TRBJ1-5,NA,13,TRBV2,CASSSGEPQPQHF,TGTGCCAGCAGCTCCGGGGAACCTCAGCCCCAGCATTTT
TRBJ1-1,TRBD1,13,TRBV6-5,CASSLGQGAGAFF,TGTGCCAGCAGTTTGGGACAGGGGGCCGGGGCTTTCTTT
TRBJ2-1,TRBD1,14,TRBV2,CASSGDSLYNEQFF,TGTGCCAGCAGTGGGGACAGCCTATACAATGAGCAGTTCTTC
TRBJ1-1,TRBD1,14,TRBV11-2,CASSSDRGGTEAFF,TGTGCCAGCAGCTCGGACAGGGGTGGCACTGAAGCTTTCTTT
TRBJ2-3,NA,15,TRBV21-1,CASGVCGGEGDTQYF,TGTGCCAGCGGAGTCTGCGGGGGGGAGGGAGATACGCAGTATTTT
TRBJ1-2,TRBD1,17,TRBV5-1,CASSLDNDRTGVYGYTF,TGCGCCAGCAGCTTAGATAATGATAGGACAGGCGTCTATGGCTACACCTTC
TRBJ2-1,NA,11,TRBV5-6,CASSSYNEQFF,TGTGCCAGCAGCTCATACAATGAGCAGTTCTTC
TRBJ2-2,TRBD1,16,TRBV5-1,CASSIARQGNTGELFF,TGCGCCAGCAGCATCGCAAGACAGGGAAACACCGGGGAGCTGTTTTTT
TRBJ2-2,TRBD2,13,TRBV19,CASLALAGGELFF,TGTGCCAGTCTAGCACTAGCGGGCGGGGAGCTGTTTTTT
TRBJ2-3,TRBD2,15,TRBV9,CASSVQAGGPDTQYF,TGTGCCAGCAGCGTGCAGGCGGGGGGGCCAGATACGCAGTATTTT
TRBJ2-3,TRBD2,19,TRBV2,CASSDPSGLAGGLRDTQYF,TGTGCCAGCAGTGACCCCTCGGGACTAGCGGGAGGGTTACGAGATACGCAGTATTTT
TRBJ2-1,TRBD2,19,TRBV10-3,CAISESWSSGSRTYNEQFF,TGTGCCATCAGTGAGTCTTGGTCTAGCGGGAGCCGAACCTACAATGAGCAGTTCTTC
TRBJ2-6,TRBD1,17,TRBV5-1,CASSLVQGGSGANVLTF,TGCGCCAGCAGCTTGGTACAGGGGGGCTCTGGGGCCAACGTCCTGACTTTC